Listed here is a single T cell receptor (beta chain). Its antigen is unknown. The data originate from a study of PD-1 blockade in classical Hodgkin lymphoma. Data came from immunoSEQ multiplex PCR; TCRdb stores just in-frame clones and leaves some out. This sample carries around 30,000 clones, 80% to 90% of them seen once, and the ten largest clones take around 0.6%. The sample's time point: cycle 4 day 1 (C4D1), after six to seven weeks of nivolumab. Each patient's relapse followed autologous stem cell transplantation, and brentuximab vedotin exposure varied. Thawed PBMCs yielded CD4+ T cells through magnetic negative selection. Complete response, partial response or progressive disease constituted the best responses recorded. The V and J ends lost 5 bases and 4 bases respectively, with 12 bases between them. The CDR3 is 13 amino acids. CDR1 is MNHEY, CDR2 SMNVEV, per germline (reference sequence).

General study results and limits: Complete responders had baseline diversity similar to newly diagnosed patients. Baseline TCR diversity was reportedly lower in newly diagnosed patients than healthy donors. In CD4+ cells, TCR diversity went up significantly by C4D1, but in CD8+ cells it did not.

The V and J genes are TRBV27 and TRBJ2-7; D gene uncertain. The TCR sequence derives from a human donor with classical Hodgkin lymphoma. The sequenced sample was CD4+ T cells from blood, obtained before the fourth cycle of nivolumab. This CDR3 reads CASSIRRRYEQYF. The CDR3 region has the DNA TGTGCCAGCAGTATCAGGAGAAGATACGAGCAGTACTTC.